Shown below are 8 T cell receptor beta chains from a single sample sequenced in a study of blood T cell repertoires in COVID-19. Using immunoSEQ multiplex PCR, the repertoire was profiled, and TCRdb retains in-frame clones only, with some absent. The repertoire holds some 510,000 clones, approximately 88% seen once, with less than 2% in the top ten. The sequenced material came from PBMCs or T cells enriched from blood (not recorded which). The receptors stem from a woman between 40 and 50 years old who had recovered from COVID-19.

The genes are TRBV4-3 and TRBJ2-5; TRBD1 is a possible D gene (6 bases). The ends were cut back, 0 bases at V and 5 bases at J, with 16 bases in the middle. Per germline, CDR1 LGHNA and CDR2 YSLEER. The CDR3 is made up of 16 amino acids. The chain's CDR3 is CASSQDLSRGVETQYF. CDR3 coding DNA: TGCGCCAGCAGCCAAGATCTATCCAGGGGTGTGGAGACCCAGTACTTC.

As concerns this clone: Other DNA sequences from this sample encode an identical CDR3 as well. The chain couples TRBV19 to TRBJ2-7, with 9 bases lining up with TRBD1. Germline values: CDR1 LNHDA, CDR2 SQIVND (reference sequence). The CDR3 has 13 amino acids. V dropped 3 bases and J dropped 4; count of bases not matched to a gene: 1. CDR3 sequence: CASSMGQGYEQYF. The CDR3 coding sequence is TGTGCCAGTAGTATGGGACAGGGATACGAGCAGTACTTC. The variable domain in full, with the rest retrieved from reference TRBV19 and TRBJ2-7, is DGGITQSPKYLFRKEGQNVTLSCEQNLNHDAMYWYRQDPGQGLRLIYYSQIVNDFQKGDIAEGYSVSREKKESFPLTVTSAQKNPTAFYLCASSMGQGYEQYFGPGTRLTVT.

The V call is TRBV6-5, the J call TRBJ2-5; D may be TRBD1 (6 bases). Trimming took off 5 bases at V and 3 bases at J, with 16 bases between the two ends. Germline V gene data show CDR1 as MNHEY and CDR2 as SVGAGI. The CDR3 totals 15 residues. The CDR3 DNA reads TGTGCCAGCAGTCATAAGGACAGAATCGAAGAGACCCAGTACTTC. Encoded protein: CASSHKDRIEETQYF.

V and J are TRBV5-1 and TRBJ2-1; 7 bases line up with TRBD2. The CDR3 is 18 amino acids. The J segment lost 4 bases and the V segment lost 0 bases, leaving 13 bases of the junction unmatched. Germline CDR1 and CDR2: SGHRS and YFSETQ. For the CDR3, the DNA is TGCGCCAGCAGCTTGGAGCCTAGCGGATATTCGAATTACAATGAGCAGTTCTTC. Encoded protein: CASSLEPSGYSNYNEQFF.

The CDR3 protein is CASSQDPLAGGYNEQFF. CDR3 bases: TGTGCCAGCAGCCAAGACCCACTAGCGGGAGGATACAATGAGCAGTTCTTC. The chain combines TRBV3-1 (or the pseudogene TRBV3-2) with TRBJ2-1; 12 bases agree with TRBD2. J gave up 4 bases and V 0 bases, and 4 bases lay outside the gene matches. Per germline, CDR1 LGHDT and CDR2 YNNKEL (reference sequence). The CDR3 is 17 amino acids.

The J gene is TRBJ2-7, the V gene TRBV30; possibly TRBD1 for D (5 bases). Germline V lookup: CDR1 GTSNPN, CDR2 SVGIG (reference sequence). Trimming removed 3 bases at V and 5 bases at J, with 14 bases between. This CDR3 has 13 amino acids. In nucleotides, the CDR3 is TGTGCCTGGAGACTTCAGGGTGTTAACGAGCAGTACTTC. This sequence encodes CAWRLQGVNEQYF.

The chain is built from TRBV5-4 and TRBJ2-3, with TRBD2 matching over 12 bases. The germline gives CDR1 SGHNT, CDR2 YYREEE (reference sequence). V lost 4 bases and J lost 2; bases outside the gene matches: 2. The CDR3 extends over 15 amino acids. The CDR3 DNA follows: TGTGCCAGCAGCCGGACTAGCGGGATCACAGATACGCAGTATTTT. Its protein is CASSRTSGITDTQYF.

The gene calls are TRBV5-1 and TRBJ2-3, with D perhaps matching TRBD1 (6 bases). The ends were cut back, 0 bases at V and 1 base at J, with 9 bases in the middle. The CDR3 loop spans 15 amino acids. From germline, CDR1 is SGHRS and CDR2 YFSETQ. The CDR3 sequence is CASSLGQVRTDTQYF. CDR3 nucleotide sequence: TGCGCCAGCAGCTTGGGACAGGTACGCACAGATACGCAGTATTTT.